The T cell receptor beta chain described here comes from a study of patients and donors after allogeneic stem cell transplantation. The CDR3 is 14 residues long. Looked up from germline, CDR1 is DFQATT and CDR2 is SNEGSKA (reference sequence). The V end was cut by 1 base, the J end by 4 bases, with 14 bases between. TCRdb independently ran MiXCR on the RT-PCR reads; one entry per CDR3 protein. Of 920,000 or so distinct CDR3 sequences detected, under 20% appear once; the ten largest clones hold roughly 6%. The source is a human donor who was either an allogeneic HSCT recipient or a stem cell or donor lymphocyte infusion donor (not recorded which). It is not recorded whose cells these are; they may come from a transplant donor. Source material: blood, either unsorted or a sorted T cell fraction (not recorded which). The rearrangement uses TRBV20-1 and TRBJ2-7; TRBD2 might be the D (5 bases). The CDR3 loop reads CSARVSSKQYEQYF. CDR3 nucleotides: TGCAGTGCTAGAGTGTCTAGCAAGCAATACGAGCAGTACTTC.